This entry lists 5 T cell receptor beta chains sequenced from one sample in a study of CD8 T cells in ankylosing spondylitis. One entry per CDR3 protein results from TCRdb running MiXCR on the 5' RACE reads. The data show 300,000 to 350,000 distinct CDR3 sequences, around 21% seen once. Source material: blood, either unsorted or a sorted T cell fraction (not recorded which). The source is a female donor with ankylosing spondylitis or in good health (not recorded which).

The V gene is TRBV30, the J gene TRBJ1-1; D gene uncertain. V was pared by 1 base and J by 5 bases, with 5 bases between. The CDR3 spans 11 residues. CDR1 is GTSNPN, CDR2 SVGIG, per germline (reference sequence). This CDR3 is CAWSDRTEAFF. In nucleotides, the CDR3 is TGTGCCTGGAGTGACAGAACTGAAGCTTTCTTT.

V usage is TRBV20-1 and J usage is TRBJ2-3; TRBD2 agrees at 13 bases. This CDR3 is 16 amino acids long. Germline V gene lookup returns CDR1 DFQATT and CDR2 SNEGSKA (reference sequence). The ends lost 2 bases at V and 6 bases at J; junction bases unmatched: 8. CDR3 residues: CSARLGTSGNGDTQYF. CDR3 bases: TGCAGTGCTAGACTCGGGACTAGCGGGAATGGTGATACGCAGTATTTT.

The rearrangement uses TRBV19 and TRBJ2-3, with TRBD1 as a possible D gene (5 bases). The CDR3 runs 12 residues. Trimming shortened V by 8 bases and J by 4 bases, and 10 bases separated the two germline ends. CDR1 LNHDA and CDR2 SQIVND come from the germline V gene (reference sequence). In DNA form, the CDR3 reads TGTGCCAGTGGGGCTGCGGCAGATACGCAGTATTTT. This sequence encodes CASGAAADTQYF.

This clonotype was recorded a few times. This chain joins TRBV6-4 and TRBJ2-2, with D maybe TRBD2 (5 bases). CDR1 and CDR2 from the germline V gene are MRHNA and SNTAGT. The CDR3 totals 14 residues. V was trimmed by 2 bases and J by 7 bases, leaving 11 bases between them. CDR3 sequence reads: CASSDPRVGGELFF. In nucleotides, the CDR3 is TGTGCCAGCAGTGACCCGCGGGTGGGCGGGGAGCTGTTTTTT.

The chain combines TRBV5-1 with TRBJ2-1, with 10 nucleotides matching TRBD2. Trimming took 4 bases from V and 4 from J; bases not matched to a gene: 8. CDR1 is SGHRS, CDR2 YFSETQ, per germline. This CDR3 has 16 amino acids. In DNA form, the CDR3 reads TGCGCCAGCAGCCGGCTTACTAGCGGGACATACAATGAGCAGTTCTTC. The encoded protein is CASSRLTSGTYNEQFF.